Listed below are T cell receptor beta chains from one sample, sequenced in a study of T cell responses to AZD1222 COVID-19 vaccine. Libraries were prepared by immunoSEQ multiplex PCR; TCRdb keeps only in-frame clonotypes and omits some of them. The table shows around 200,000 clones, with 88% occurring only once. Here the sequenced sample was peripheral blood, taken on day 0 of AZD1222 vaccination. The receptors come from an adult in good health. CDR3s include the opening cysteine and the closing phenylalanine or tryptophan. The size entry is marked missing in some rows and otherwise reads once, few, many or a size class.

cdr3_aa,v_call,clone_size
CASTPGGPNTGELFF,TRBV7-8,-
CASTLRRGANKETQYF,TRBV28,-
CASSGPRNTEAFF,TRBV9,once
CASSLTVAGGHGYEQYF,TRBV28,-
CASSLAGNRPQHF,TRBV28,-
CASVLGGADTQYF,TRBV2,-
CASSLEGVLGSGNTIYF,TRBV5-1,-
CASSLSQDYEQYF,TRBV18,-
CASSISKGGRYEQYF,TRBV19,-
CASSATGRNTEAFF,TRBV6-4,-
CASSSSGGLLGYTF,TRBV5-4,-
CATTAGAENTEAFF,TRBV24-1,few
CASSSLGGARPDTQYF,TRBV11-2,-
CASSQGSTDTQYF,TRBV14,few
CASSLTGAGNTIYF,TRBV2,-
CASSLIRDFGNTIYF,TRBV18,-
CASSLLEDYGYTF,TRBV5-1,-
CAWSVERGLGSYNSPLHF,TRBV30,once
CASSLGWGSSGAADTQYF,TRBV5-1,-
CASSRGGGNTGELFF,TRBV14,-
CASGGVGYEQYF,TRBV9,-
CASSPQGGVEQYF,TRBV7-3,-
CASTGVLTYNEQFF,TRBV5-5,-
CASGGEWETQYF,TRBV6-5,-
CASSQEGELAGQETQYF,TRBV4-2,-
CASSQDRLSNQPQHF,TRBV3-1/TRBV3-2,-
CASSGGTEGYEQYF,TRBV2,-
CASSDRSSYEQYF,TRBV7-9,-
CASSLYPGRTGELFF,TRBV27,-
CASRGVAGGTDTQYF,TRBV30,few
CASRNARPLYEQYF,TRBV21-1,-
CASSQRLWDQPQHF,TRBV3-1/TRBV3-2,-
CASSSQGGAGETQYF,TRBV6-5,-
CARRGGALVLSYNEQFF,TRBV19,-
CASSLMGQSYGYTF,TRBV28,-
CASSLADRLEQYF,TRBV12-3/TRBV12-4,few
CASSPGTGVHYEQYF,TRBV5-1,-
CSVDPGVNEQYF,TRBV29-1,-
CASSPSTDTQYF,TRBV7-9,once
CASSPKDTQYF,TRBV6-2/TRBV6-3,-
CASSLRGEGRGTDTQYF,TRBV5-1,once
CASSFSGTGNWETQYF,TRBV5-4,-
CASSGRGENPYGYTF,TRBV9,-
CASRPTGTGSHYEQYF,TRBV19,-
CASSYSLSGNTIYF,TRBV6-6,-
CASSEGRANYGYTF,TRBV7-2,-
CASSSRIGRGFGVSGNTIYF,TRBV7-8,-